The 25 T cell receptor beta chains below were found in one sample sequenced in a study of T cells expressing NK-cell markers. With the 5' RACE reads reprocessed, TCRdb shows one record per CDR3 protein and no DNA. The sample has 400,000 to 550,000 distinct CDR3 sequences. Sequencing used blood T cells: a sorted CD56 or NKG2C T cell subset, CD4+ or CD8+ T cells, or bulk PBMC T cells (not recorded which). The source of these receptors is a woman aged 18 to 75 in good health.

The CDR3 here is CASSKNSYNEQFF. The genes are TRBV6-1 and TRBJ2-1. This CDR3 spans 13 amino acids. The V gene's germline CDR1 is MNHNS and CDR2 SASEGT.

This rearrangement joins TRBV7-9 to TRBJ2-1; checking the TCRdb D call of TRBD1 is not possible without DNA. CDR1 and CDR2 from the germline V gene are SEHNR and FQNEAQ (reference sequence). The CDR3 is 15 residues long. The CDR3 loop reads CASSLQDRPYNEQFF.

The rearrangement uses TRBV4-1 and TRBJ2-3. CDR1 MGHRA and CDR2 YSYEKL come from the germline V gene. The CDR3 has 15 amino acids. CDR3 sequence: CASSQERRGTDTQYF.

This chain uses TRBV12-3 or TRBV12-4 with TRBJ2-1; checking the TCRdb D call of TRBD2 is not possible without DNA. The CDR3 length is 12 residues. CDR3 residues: CASGPQDNEQFF.

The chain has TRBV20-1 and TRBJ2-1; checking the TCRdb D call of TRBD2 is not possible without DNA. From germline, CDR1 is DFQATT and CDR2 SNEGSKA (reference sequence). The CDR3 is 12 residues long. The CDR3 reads CSARTSSGEQFF.

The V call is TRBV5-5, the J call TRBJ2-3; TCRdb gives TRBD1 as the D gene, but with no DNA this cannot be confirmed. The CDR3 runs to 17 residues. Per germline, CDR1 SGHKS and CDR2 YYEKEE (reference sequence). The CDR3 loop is CASSLGRDREFTDTQYF. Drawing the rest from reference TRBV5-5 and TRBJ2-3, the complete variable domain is DAGVTQSPTHLIKTRGQQVTLRCSPISGHKSVSWYQQVLGQGPQFIFQYYEKEERGRGNFPDRFSARQFPNYSSELNVNALLLGDSALYLCASSLGRDREFTDTQYFGPGTRLTVL.

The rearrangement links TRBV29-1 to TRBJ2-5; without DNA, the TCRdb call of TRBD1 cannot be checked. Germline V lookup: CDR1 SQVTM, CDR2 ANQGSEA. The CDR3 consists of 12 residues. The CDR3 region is CSVGTGEETQYF.

The CDR3 protein is CSARARSGRTEAFF. The chain couples TRBV20-1 to TRBJ1-1. Looked up from germline, CDR1 is DFQATT and CDR2 is SNEGSKA (reference sequence). The CDR3 is 14 amino acids.

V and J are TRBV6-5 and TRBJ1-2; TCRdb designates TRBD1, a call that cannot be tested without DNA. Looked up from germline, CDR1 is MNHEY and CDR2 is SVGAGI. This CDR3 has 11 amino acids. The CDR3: CASTDNYGYTF.

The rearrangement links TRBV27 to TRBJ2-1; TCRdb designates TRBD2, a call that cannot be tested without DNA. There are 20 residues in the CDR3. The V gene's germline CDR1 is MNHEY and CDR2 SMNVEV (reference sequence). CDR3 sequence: CASSSGRASGRTSSYNEQFF.

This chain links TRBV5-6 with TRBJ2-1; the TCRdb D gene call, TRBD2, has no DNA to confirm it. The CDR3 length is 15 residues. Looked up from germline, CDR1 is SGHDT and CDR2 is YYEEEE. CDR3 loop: CASSLGASGVDEQFF.

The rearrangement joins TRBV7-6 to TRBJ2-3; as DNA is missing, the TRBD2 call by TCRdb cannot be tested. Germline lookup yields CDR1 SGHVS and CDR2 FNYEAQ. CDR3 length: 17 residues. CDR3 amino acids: CASSSTSASGPTDTQYF.

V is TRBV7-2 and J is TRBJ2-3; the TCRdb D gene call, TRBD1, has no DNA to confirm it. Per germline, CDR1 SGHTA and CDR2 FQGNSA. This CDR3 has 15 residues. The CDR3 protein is CASSLVGVSTDTQYF.

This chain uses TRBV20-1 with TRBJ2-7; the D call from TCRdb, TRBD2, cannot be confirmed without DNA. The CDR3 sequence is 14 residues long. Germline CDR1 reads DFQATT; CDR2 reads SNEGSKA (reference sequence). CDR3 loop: CSARARVIYYEQYF.

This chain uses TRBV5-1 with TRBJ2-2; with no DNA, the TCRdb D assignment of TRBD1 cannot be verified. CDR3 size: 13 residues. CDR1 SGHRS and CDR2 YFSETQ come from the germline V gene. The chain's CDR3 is CASSLRAAGELFF.

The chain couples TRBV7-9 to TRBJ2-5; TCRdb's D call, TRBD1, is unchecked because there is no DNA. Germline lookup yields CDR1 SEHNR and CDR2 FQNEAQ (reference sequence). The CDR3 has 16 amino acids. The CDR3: CASSPRMAGIEETQYF.

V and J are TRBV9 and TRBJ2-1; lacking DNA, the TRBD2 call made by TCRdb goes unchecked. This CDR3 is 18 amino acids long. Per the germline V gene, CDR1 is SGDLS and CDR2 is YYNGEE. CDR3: CASSPGLAGVGTYNEQFF.

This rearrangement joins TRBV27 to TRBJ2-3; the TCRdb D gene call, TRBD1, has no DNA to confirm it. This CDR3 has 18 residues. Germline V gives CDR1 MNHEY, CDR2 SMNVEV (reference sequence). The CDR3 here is CASSSLWGTKTSTDTQYF.

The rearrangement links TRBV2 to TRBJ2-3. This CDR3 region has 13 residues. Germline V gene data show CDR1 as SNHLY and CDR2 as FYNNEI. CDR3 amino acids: CASTKGSTDTQYF. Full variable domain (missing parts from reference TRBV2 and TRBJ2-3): EPEVTQTPSHQVTQMGQEVILRCVPISNHLYFYWYRQILGQKVEFLVSFYNNEISEKSEIFDDQFSVERPDGSNFTLKIRSTKLEDSAMYFCASTKGSTDTQYFGPGTRLTVL.

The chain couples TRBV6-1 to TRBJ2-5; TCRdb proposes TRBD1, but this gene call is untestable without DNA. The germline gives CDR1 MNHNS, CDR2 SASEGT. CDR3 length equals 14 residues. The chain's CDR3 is CASSSYEGQETQYF.

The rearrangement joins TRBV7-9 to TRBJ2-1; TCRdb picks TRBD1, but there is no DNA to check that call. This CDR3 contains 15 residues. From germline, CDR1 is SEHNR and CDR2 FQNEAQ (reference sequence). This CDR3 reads CASSPSGGTYNEQFF.

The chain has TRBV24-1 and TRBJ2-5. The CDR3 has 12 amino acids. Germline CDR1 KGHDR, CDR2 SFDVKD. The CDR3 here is CATSDYQETQYF.

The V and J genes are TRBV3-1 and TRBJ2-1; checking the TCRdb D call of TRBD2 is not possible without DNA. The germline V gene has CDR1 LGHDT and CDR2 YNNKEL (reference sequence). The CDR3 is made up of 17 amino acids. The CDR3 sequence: CASSSTVGKRGGGEQFF.

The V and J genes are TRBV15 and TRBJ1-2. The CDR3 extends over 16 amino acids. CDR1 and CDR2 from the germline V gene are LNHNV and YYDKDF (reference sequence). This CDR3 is CATSRDRVQGPSGYTF. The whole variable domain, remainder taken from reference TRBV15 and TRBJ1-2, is DAMVIQNPRYQVTQFGKPVTLSCSQTLNHNVMYWYQQKSSQAPKLLFHYYDKDFNNEADTPDNFQSRRPNTSFCFLDIRSPGLGDTAMYLCATSRDRVQGPSGYTFGSGTRLTVV.

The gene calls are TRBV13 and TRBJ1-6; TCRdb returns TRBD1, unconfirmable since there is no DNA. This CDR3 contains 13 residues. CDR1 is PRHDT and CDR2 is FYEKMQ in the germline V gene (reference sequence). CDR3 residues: CASSLTGDSPLHF. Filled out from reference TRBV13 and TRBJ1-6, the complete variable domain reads AAGVIQSPRHLIKEKRETATLKCYPIPRHDTVYWYQQGPGQDPQFLISFYEKMQSDKGSIPDRFSAQQFSDYHSELNMSSLELGDSALYFCASSLTGDSPLHFGNGTRLTVT.